This T cell receptor (beta chain) emerged from a study of cytomegalovirus exposure and HLA in healthy donors. In the case of this clone: What it recognizes is unknown.

The CDR3 is made up of 14 amino acids. Between the trimmed V and J ends, which lost 3 bases and 2 bases, there was a span of 11 bases. 60 Vbeta and 13 Jbeta primers were used in PCR. As handled by the study authors: The count from a later analysis was some 80 million unique TCR beta chains, some 11 million of them shared. Sequenced by immunoSEQ multiplex PCR; TCRdb stores in-frame clones only, minus some. That table gives V, J and clone size, and the DNA gave D and trimming. The table shows 100,000 to 150,000 clones, with about 78% occurring only once. Study-wide results and limits: Using a false discovery rate of 0.05, a later analysis showed that some 16,000 TCR beta sequences were associated with HLA alleles. As confirmed in vitro, a few CMV-associated chains were specific for CMV antigens.

The V call is TRBV23-1, the J call TRBJ2-7; the D gene is possibly TRBD1 (6 bases). TRBV23-1 is identified as an open reading frame with a role that is uncertain. The sequenced sample was PBMCs. This clonotype was sampled from a young man in good health and CMV-seronegative. This CDR3 is CASSHPTGAYEQYF. The CDR3 DNA is TGCGCCAGCAGTCACCCGACAGGCGCCTACGAGCAGTACTTC.